Reported below is one T cell receptor (beta chain). Antigen specificity is unknown. V shed 10 bases and J 15 bases; nucleotides not matched to a gene: 15. Germline V gene lookup returns CDR1 MDHEN and CDR2 SYDVKM. This CDR3 contains 12 residues. These data come from a study of T cells after yellow fever vaccination. At the level of the study: Each low-cell-number fraction was prepared by means of SMART-Seq v4 Ultra Low Input. General observations from the study: In post-booster samples, most primary-vaccination clones reappeared (96% CD4, 88% CD8).

For TCR, cDNA came from 5'RACE template switching, which added a universal primer site and UMIs. TCRdb reprocessed the 5' RACE reads via MiXCR and lists one record per CDR3 protein. The sample includes 200,000 to 300,000 distinct CDR3 sequences, approximately 13% of them seen just once. Sequencing was performed on CD4+ T cells sorted from PBMCs, taken 45 days after the yellow fever booster vaccination. The clonotype comes from a man aged 30 to 45 who received the YFV17D yellow fever vaccine. The V call is TRBV28, the J call TRBJ2-1; 7 bases are shared with TRBD1. The CDR3 region has the DNA TGTGCCACCAGGGACCTTAACTCAGGGGGGTTCTTC. This gives the protein CATRDLNSGGFF.